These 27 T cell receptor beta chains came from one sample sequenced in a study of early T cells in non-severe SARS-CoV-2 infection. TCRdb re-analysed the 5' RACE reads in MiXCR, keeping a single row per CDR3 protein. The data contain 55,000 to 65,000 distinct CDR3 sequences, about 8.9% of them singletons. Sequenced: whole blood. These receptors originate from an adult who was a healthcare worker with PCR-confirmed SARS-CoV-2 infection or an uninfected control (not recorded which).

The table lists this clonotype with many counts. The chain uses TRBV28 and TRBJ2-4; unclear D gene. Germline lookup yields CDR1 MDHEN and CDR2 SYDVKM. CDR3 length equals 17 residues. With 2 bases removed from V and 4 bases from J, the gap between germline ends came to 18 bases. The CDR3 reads CASSLIYAAAQKNIQYF. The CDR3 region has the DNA TGTGCCAGCAGTTTAATCTACGCGGCCGCTCAGAAAAACATTCAGTACTTC.

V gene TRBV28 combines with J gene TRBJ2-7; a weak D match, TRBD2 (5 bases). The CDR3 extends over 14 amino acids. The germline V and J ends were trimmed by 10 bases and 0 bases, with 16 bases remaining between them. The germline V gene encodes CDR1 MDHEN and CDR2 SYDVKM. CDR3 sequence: CAIGVSGSSYEQYF. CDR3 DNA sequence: TGTGCCATCGGGGTCAGCGGAAGCTCCTACGAGCAGTACTTC.

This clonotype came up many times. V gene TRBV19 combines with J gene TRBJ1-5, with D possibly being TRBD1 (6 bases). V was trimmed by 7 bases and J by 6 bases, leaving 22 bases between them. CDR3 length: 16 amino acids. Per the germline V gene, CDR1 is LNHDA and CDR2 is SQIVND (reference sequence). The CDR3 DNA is TGTGCCAGTACCCCCAGCAGGGGCCTCGGGACTCAGCCCCAGCATTTT. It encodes CASTPSRGLGTQPQHF. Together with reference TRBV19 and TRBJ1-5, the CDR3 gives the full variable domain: DGGITQSPKYLFRKEGQNVTLSCEQNLNHDAMYWYRQDPGQGLRLIYYSQIVNDFQKGDIAEGYSVSREKKESFPLTVTSAQKNPTAFYLCASTPSRGLGTQPQHFGDGTRLSIL.

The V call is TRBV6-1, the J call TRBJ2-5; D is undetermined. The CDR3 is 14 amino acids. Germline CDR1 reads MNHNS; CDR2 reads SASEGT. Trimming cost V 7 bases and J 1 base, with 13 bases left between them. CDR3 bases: TGTGCCAGCAAAAATTCCCAGATCCAAGAGACCCAGTACTTC. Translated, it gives CASKNSQIQETQYF.

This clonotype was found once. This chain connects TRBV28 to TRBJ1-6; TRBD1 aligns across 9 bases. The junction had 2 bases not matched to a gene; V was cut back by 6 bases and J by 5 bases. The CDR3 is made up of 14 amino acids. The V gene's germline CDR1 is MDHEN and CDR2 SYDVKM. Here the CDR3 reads CASRGTGNNSPLHF. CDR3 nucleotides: TGTGCCAGCAGGGGGACAGGGAATAATTCACCCCTCCACTTT.

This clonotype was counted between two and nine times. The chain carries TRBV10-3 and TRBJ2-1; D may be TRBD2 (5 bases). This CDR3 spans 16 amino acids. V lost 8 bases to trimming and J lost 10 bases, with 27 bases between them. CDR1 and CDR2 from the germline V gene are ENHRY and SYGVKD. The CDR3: CAIAEGPRAGAIEQFF. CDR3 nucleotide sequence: TGTGCCATCGCCGAAGGGCCAAGGGCGGGCGCAATAGAGCAGTTCTTC.

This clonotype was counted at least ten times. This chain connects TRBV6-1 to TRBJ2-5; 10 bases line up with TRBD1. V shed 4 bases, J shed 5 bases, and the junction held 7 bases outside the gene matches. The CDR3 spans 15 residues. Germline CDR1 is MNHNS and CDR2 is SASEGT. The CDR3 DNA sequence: TGTGCCAGCAGTGCTGAACCGGGACAGGGGGAGACCCAGTACTTC. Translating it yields CASSAEPGQGETQYF.

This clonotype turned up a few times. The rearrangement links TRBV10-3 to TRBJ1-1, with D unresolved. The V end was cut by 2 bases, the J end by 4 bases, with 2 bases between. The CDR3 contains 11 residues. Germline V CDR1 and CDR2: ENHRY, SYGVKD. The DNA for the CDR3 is TGTGCCATCAGTGAGGGCACTGAAGCTTTCTTT. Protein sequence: CAISEGTEAFF.

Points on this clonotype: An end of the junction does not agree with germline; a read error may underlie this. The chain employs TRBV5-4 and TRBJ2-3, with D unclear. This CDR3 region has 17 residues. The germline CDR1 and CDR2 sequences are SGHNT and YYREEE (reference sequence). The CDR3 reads CTSSLGQVRINTDTQYF. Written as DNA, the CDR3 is TGTACCAGCAGCTTGGGTCAGGTTCGAATCAACACAGATACGCAGTATTTT.

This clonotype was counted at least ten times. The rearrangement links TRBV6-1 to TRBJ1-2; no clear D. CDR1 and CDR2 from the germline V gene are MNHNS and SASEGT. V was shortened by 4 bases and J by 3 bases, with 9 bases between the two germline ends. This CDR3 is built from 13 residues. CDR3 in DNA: TGTGCCAGCAGTGTTATCCTTTACTATGGCTACACCTTC. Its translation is CASSVILYYGYTF.

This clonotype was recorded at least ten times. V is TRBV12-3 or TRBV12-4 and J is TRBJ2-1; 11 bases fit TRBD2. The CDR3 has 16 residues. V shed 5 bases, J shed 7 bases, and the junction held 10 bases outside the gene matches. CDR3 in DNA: TGTGCCAGCAGTCCATCTACTAGCGGGAGCGATAATGAGCAGTTCTTC. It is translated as CASSPSTSGSDNEQFF.

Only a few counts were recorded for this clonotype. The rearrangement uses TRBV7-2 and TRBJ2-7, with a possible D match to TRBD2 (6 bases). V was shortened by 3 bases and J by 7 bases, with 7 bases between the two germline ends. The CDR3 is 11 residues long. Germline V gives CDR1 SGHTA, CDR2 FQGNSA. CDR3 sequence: CASSFAGEQYF. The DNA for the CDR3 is TGTGCCAGCAGCTTCGCGGGGGAGCAGTACTTC.

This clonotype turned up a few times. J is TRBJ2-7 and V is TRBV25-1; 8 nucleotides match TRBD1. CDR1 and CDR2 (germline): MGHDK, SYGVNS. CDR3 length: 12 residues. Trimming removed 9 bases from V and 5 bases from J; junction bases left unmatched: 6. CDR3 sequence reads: CASQDRVDEQYF. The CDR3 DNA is TGTGCCAGTCAGGACAGGGTGGACGAGCAGTACTTC.

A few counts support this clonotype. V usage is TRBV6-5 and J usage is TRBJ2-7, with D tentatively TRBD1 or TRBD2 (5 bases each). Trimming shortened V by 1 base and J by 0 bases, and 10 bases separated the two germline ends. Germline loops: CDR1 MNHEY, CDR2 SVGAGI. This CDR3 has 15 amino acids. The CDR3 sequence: CASSYLRGDSYEQYF. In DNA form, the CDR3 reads TGTGCCAGCAGTTACTTACGAGGGGACTCCTACGAGCAGTACTTC.

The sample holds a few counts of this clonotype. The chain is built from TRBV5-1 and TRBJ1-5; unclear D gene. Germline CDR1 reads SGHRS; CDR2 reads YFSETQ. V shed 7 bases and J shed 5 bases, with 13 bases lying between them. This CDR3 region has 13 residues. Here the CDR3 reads CASANGPDQPQHF. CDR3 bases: TGCGCCAGCGCCAACGGGCCGGATCAGCCCCAGCATTTT.

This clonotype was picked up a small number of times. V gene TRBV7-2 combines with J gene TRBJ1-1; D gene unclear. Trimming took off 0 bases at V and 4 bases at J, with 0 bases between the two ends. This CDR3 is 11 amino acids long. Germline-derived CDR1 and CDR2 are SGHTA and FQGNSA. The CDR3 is CASSLATEAFF. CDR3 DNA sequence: TGTGCCAGCAGCTTAGCCACTGAAGCTTTCTTT.

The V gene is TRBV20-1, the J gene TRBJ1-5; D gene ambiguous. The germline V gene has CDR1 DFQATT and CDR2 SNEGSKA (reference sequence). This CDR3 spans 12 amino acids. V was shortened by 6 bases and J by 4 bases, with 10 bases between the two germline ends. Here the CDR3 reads CSAGRKNQPQHF. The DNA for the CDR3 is TGCAGTGCCGGTAGGAAGAATCAGCCCCAGCATTTT.

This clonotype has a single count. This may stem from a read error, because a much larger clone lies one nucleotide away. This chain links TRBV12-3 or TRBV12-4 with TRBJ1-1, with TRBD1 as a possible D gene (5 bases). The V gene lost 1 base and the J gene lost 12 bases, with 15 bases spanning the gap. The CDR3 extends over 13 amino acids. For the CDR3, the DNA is TGTGCCAGCAGTTTAGGGGGGACCCTTGGGACTTTCTTT. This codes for CASSLGGTLGTFF.

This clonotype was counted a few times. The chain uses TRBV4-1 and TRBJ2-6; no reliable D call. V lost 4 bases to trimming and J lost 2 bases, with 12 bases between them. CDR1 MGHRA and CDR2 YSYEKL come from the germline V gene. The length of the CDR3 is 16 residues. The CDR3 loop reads CASSREMAAGANVLTF. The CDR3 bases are TGCGCCAGCAGCCGAGAGATGGCGGCTGGGGCCAACGTCCTGACTTTC.

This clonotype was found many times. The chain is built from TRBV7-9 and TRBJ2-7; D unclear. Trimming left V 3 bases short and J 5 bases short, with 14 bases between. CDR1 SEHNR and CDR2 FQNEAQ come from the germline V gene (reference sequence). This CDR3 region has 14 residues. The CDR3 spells CASSFDKAWDEQYF. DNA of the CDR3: TGTGCCAGCAGCTTCGACAAGGCCTGGGACGAGCAGTACTTC.

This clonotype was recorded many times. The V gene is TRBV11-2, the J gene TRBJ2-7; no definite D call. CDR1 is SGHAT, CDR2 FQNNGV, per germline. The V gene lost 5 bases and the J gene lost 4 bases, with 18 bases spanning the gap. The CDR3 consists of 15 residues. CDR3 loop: CASSLSPGGAYEQYF. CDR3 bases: TGTGCCAGCAGCCTATCTCCTGGCGGTGCGTACGAGCAGTACTTC.

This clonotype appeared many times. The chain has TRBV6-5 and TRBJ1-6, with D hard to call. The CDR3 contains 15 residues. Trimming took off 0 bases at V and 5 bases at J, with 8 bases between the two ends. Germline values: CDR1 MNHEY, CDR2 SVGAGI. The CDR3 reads CASSYSPQHNSPLHF. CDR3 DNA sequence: TGTGCCAGCAGTTACTCGCCACAGCATAATTCACCCCTCCACTTT.

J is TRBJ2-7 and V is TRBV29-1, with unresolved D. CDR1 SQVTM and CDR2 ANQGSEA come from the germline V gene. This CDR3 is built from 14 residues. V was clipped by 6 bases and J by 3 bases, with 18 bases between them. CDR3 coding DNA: TGCAGCGTCAGATATATTGAAGGCGGCTACGAGCAGTACTTC. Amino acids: CSVRYIEGGYEQYF.

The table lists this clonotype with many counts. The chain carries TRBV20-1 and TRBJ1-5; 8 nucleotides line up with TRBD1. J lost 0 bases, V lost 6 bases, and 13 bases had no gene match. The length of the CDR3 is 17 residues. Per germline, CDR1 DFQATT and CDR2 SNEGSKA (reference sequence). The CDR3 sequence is CSAREGGQGVSNQPQHF. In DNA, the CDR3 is TGCAGTGCCCGGGAAGGCGGACAGGGTGTTAGCAATCAGCCCCAGCATTTT.

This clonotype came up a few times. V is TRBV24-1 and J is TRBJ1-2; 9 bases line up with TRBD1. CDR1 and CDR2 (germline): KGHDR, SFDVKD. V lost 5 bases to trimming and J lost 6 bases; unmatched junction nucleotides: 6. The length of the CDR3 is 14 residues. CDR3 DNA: TGTGCCACCAGTGGGACAGGGGCACGGGATGGCTACACCTTC. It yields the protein CATSGTGARDGYTF.

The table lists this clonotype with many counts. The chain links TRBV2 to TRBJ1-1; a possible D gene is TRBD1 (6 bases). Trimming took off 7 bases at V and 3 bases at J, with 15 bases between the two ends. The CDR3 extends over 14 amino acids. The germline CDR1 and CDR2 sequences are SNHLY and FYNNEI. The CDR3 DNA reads TGTGCCAGCAAACCCTCCGCAGGGGACACTGAAGCTTTCTTT. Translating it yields CASKPSAGDTEAFF.

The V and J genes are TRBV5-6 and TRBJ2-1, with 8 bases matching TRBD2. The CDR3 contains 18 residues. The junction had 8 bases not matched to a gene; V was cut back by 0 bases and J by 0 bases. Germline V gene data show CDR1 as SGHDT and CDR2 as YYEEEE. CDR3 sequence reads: CASSLASVRGGSYNEQFF. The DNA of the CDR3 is TGTGCCAGCAGCTTGGCCAGCGTTCGGGGGGGCTCCTACAATGAGCAGTTCTTC.